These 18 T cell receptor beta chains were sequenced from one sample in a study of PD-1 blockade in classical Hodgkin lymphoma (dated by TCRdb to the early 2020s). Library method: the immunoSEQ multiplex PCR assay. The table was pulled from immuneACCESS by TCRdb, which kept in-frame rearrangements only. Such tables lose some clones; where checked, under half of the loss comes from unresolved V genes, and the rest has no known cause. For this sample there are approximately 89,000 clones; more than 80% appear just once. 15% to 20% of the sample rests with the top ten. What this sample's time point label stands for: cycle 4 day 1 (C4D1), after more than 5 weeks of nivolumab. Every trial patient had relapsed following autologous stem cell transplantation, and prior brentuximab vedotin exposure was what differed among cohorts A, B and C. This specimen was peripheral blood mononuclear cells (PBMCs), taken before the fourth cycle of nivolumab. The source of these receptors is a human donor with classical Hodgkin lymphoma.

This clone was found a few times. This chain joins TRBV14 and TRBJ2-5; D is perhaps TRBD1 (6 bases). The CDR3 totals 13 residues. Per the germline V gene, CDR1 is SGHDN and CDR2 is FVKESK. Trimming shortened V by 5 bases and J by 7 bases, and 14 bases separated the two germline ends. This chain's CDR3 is CASSSHQGSTQYF. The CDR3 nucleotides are TGTGCCAGCAGCAGCCACCAGGGGTCGACCCAGTACTTC.

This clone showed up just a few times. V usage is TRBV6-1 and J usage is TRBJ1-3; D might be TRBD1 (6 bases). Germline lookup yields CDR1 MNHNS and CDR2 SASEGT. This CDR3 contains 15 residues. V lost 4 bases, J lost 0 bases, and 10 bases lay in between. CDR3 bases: TGTGCCAGCAGTGCTTCAGGGGTCTCTGGAAACACCATATATTTT. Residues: CASSASGVSGNTIYF.

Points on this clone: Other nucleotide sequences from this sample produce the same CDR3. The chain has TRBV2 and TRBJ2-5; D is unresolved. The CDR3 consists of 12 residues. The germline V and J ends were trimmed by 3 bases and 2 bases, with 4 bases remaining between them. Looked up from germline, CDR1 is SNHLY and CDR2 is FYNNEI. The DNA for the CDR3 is TGTGCCAGCAGTGAGGTACAAGAGACCCAGTACTTC. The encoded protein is CASSEVQETQYF.

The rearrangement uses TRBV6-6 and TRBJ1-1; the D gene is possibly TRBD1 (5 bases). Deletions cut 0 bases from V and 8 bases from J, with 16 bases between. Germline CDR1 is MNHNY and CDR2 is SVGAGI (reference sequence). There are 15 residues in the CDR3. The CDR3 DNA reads TGTGCCAGCAGTTACTCGACCCAGGGATCCCCCGAAGCTTTCTTT. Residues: CASSYSTQGSPEAFF.

CDR3 bases: TGTGCCAGCAGCGGGACCGCGAACACCGGGGAGCTGTTTTTT. As protein: CASSGTANTGELFF. This chain joins TRBV7-9 and TRBJ2-2, with D tentatively TRBD1 or TRBD2 (5 bases each). Germline V lookup: CDR1 SEHNR, CDR2 FQNEAQ (reference sequence). V dropped 5 bases and J dropped 0 bases, with 7 bases sitting between them. This CDR3 comprises 14 residues.

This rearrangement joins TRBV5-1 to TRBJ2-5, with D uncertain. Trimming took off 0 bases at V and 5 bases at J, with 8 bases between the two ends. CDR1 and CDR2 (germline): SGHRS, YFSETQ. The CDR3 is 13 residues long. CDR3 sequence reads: CASSLEVRETQYF. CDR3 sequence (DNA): TGCGCCAGCAGCTTGGAGGTACGGGAGACCCAGTACTTC.

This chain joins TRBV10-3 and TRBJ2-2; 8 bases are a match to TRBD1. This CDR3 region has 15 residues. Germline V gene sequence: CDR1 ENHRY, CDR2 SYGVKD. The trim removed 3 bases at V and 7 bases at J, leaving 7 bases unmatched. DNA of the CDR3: TGTGCCATCAGTGATGGGCAGGGGGCTATCGGGGAGCTGTTTTTT. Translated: CAISDGQGAIGELFF.

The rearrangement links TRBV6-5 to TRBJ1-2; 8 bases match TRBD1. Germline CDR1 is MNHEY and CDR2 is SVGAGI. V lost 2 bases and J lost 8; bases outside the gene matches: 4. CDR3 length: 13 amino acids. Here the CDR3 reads CASSYGQGGGYTF. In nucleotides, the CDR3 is TGTGCCAGCAGTTACGGACAGGGTGGCGGCTACACCTTC.

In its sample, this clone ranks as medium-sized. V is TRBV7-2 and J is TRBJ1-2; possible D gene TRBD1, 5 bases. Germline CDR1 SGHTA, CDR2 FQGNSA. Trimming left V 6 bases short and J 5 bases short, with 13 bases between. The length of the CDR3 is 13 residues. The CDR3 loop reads CASRQAVWYGYTF. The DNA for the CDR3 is TGTGCCAGCAGACAGGCGGTGTGGTATGGCTACACCTTC.

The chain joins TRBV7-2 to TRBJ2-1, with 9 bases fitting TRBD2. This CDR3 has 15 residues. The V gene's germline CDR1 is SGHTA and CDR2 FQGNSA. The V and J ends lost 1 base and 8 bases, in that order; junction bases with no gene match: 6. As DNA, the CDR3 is TGTGCCAGCAGCTTAGGTGTAGCGGGAGTTTATGAGCAGTTCTTC. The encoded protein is CASSLGVAGVYEQFF.

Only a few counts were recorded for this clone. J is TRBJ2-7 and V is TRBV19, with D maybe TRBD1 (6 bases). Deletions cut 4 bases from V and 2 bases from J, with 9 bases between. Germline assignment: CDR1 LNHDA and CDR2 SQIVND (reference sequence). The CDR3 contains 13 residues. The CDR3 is CASSRTVTYEQYF. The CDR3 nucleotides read TGTGCCAGTAGTAGGACAGTCACCTACGAGCAGTACTTC.

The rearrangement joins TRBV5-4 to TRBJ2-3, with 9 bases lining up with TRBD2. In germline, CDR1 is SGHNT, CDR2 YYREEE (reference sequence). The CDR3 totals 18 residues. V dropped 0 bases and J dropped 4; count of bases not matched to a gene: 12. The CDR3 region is CASSLEVWSGRTADTQYF. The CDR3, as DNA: TGTGCCAGCAGCTTGGAGGTTTGGAGCGGGAGGACCGCAGATACGCAGTATTTT.

CDR3 amino acids: CASSLVAGAGANVLTF. The DNA of the CDR3 is TGTGCCAGCAGCTTAGTGGCGGGGGCTGGGGCCAACGTCCTGACTTTC. The rearrangement links TRBV7-9 to TRBJ2-6, with 7 bases that match TRBD2. This CDR3 contains 16 residues. Germline CDR1 and CDR2: SEHNR and FQNEAQ (reference sequence). After removal of 1 base from V and 2 bases from J, the junction contained 2 bases not matched to a gene.

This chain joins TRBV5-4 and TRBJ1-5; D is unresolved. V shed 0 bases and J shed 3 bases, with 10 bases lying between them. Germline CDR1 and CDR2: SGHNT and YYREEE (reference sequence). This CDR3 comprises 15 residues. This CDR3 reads CASSLGGGPNQPQHF. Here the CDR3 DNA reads TGTGCCAGCAGCTTGGGAGGAGGGCCCAATCAGCCCCAGCATTTT.

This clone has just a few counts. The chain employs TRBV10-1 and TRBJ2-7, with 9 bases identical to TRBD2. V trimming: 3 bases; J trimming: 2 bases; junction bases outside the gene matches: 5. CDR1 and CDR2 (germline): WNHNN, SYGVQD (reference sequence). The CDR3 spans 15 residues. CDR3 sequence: CASSDKREATYEQYF. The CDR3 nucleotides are TGCGCCAGCAGTGATAAGCGGGAGGCCACCTACGAGCAGTACTTC.

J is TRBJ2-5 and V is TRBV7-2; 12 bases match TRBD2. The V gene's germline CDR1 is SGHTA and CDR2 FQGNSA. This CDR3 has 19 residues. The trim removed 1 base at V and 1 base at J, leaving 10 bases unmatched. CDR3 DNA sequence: TGTGCCAGCAGCTTAGTATCGCTAGCGGGAGGGGGGGCCCAAGAGACCCAGTACTTC. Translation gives CASSLVSLAGGGAQETQYF.

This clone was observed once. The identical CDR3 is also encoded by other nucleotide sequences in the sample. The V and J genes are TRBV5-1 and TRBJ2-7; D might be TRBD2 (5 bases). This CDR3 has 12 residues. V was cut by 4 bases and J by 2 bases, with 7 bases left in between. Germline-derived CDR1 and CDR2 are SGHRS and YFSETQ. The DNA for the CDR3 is TGCGCCAGCAGCCCCGGGGCCTACGAGCAGTACTTC. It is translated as CASSPGAYEQYF.

Here the CDR3 DNA reads TGCGCCAGCAGCTTCCCACTACCCTACGAGCAGTACTTC. Amino acids: CASSFPLPYEQYF. The J gene is TRBJ2-7, the V gene TRBV5-1; D is ambiguous. V lost 2 bases and J 2 bases, leaving 8 bases between the germline ends. There are 13 residues in the CDR3. Germline V gene sequence: CDR1 SGHRS, CDR2 YFSETQ. Supplemented by reference TRBV5-1 and TRBJ2-7, the full variable domain reads KAGVTQTPRYLIKTRGQQVTLSCSPISGHRSVSWYQQTPGQGLQFLFEYFSETQRNKGNFPGRFSGRQFSNSRSEMNVSTLELGDSALYLCASSFPLPYEQYFGPGTRLTVT.